What follows is one TCR beta chain and its context. Its antigen is not yet known. Base-call qualities are not available, and no considerably larger clone is one nucleotide away. In the prospective study, participants were roughly 18 to 95 years old, resided in about two dozen geographic areas of the United States, and were enrolled through a virtual design. To assign participants to cohorts, the prospective study relied on clinical history that participants themselves reported in a screening survey and a study questionnaire. Recovered participants in ImmuneRACE Cohort 3 were defined by two consecutive negative NP/OP PCR tests, clearance by a healthcare professional, or resolution of symptoms. In the prospective study, whole blood, serum and a nasopharyngeal or oropharyngeal swab were collected from each participant by mobile phlebotomists. Over an approximately 2-month period, participants in the prospective study had the option of providing additional blood draws and questionnaires. Before DNA extraction, prospective study blood samples were shipped either frozen or at room temperature.

TCRbeta CDR3 regions were amplified from genomic DNA by means of the immunoSEQ Assay, a bias-controlled multiplex PCR. Per the original workflow: Within the assay, amplification of reference gene primers was used to estimate how many nucleated cells each sample contained. To quantify the absolute abundance of each unique TCRbeta CDR3 rearrangement, sequence reads were collapsed and filtered. For each sample, productive Simpson clonality was calculated as the square root of Simpson's diversity index across productive rearrangements. The table was pulled from immuneACCESS by TCRdb, which kept in-frame rearrangements only. Such tables lose some clones; where checked, under half of the loss comes from unresolved V genes, and the rest has no known cause. D and trimming were read from the DNA, whereas the V and J calls and clone size are those reported in that table. The sample yields almost 250,000 clones; around 89% were counted once. Of the sample, roughly 4% is held by the ten largest clones.

These data are taken from a study of blood T cell repertoires in COVID-19 (dated by TCRdb to the early 2020s). Context from the whole study: Samples covering the acute and convalescent phases of COVID-19 were provided by collaborators in the United States, Italy and Spain. Where available, HLA class I and class II types were obtained from metadata supplied by the sample provider rather than from assay-based typing. The sample metadata nearly always contained a de-identified subject ID, COVID-19 status, age in years and sex. A freely available public database, intended as a resource for researchers studying the immune response to SARS-CoV-2, is where the repertoires were released. Samples were obtained from the ongoing ImmuneRACE study (first 160 participants) and from 1,254 subjects provided by 6 global collaborators. Deeply sampled blood TCRbeta repertoires from subjects exposed to, actively infected with, or recovered from COVID-19 were included in the dataset. The prospective study material was composed of cDNA or gDNA derived from T cells, B-cell-depleted T cells, or PBMCs. The full study reports these points: The amount of clinical and demographic metadata varied by source and participant and was provided uncurated.

Trimming accounts for 5 bases at V and 3 bases at J, while the number of junction bases matched to no gene is 4. From a lookup of the germline V gene, CDR1 and CDR2 are SGHTA and FQGNSA. From the cysteine up to the phenylalanine, the CDR3 has a length of 14 residues. Kept here is only the CDR3 DNA, which spans 42 bases and is read in frame from base 1. This receptor was taken from a woman in her twenties or thirties who had recovered from COVID-19. This chain joins TRBV7-2 to TRBJ1-2, with 9 bases matching TRBD1. The material sequenced was PBMCs or T cells enriched from blood (not recorded which). The CDR3 protein: CASSGTGIDYGYTF. Read as DNA, the sequence is TGTGCCAGCAGCGGGACAGGGATCGACTATGGCTACACCTTC.